Listed below are T cell receptor beta chains from one sample, sequenced in a study of T cells in localized non-small cell lung cancer. Generated by immunoSEQ multiplex PCR, the TCRdb table keeps only in-frame clones and is missing some. The table shows about 130,000 clones, with roughly nine tenths occurring only once. The sample in question was peripheral blood, obtained before any cancer treatment. These receptors were collected from an older female donor with stage I lung adenocarcinoma. Both conserved end residues are part of each CDR3. D genes are given only for firm matches. Clone size is shown for a subset of rows, as once, few, many or a class of expanded clone.

V gene: TRBV5-1
clone size: NA
D gene: NA
J gene: TRBJ2-1
CDR3 protein: CASSLVGYNEQFF
CDR3 DNA: TGCGCCAGCAGCTTGGTCGGATACAATGAGCAGTTCTTC

V gene: TRBV15
clone size: NA
D gene: NA
J gene: TRBJ2-5
CDR3 protein: CATSRQKETQYF
CDR3 DNA: TGTGCCACCAGCCGGCAGAAAGAGACCCAGTACTTC

V gene: TRBV11-2
clone size: NA
D gene: TRBD1
J gene: TRBJ1-3
CDR3 protein: CASSFLTGATGNTIYF
CDR3 DNA: TGTGCCAGCAGCTTCTTGACAGGGGCTACTGGAAACACCATATATTTT

V gene: TRBV6-5
clone size: NA
D gene: NA
J gene: TRBJ2-6
CDR3 protein: CASSEAGANVLTF
CDR3 DNA: TGTGCCAGCAGCGAGGCTGGGGCCAACGTCCTGACTTTC

V gene: TRBV11-2
clone size: NA
D gene: TRBD1
J gene: TRBJ1-3
CDR3 protein: CASSPAGQVIGNTIYF
CDR3 DNA: TGTGCCAGCAGCCCCGCGGGACAGGTGATTGGAAACACCATATATTTT

V gene: TRBV7-3
clone size: NA
D gene: TRBD1
J gene: TRBJ2-2
CDR3 protein: CASSLGGRGQSGELFF
CDR3 DNA: TGTGCCAGCAGCTTAGGAGGCAGGGGGCAAAGCGGGGAGCTGTTTTTT

V gene: TRBV29-1
clone size: few
D gene: NA
J gene: TRBJ2-2
CDR3 protein: CSVEDLQGSNGELFF
CDR3 DNA: TGCAGCGTTGAAGATCTGCAGGGATCGAACGGGGAGCTGTTTTTT

V gene: TRBV10-3
clone size: NA
D gene: NA
J gene: TRBJ1-1
CDR3 protein: CAISEGRMNTEAFF
CDR3 DNA: TGTGCCATCAGTGAGGGACGGATGAACACTGAAGCTTTCTTT

V gene: TRBV7-3
clone size: NA
D gene: TRBD1
J gene: TRBJ2-1
CDR3 protein: CASSYRGQGDNEQFF
CDR3 DNA: TGTGCCAGCAGCTACCGGGGCCAGGGGGACAATGAGCAGTTCTTC

V gene: TRBV7-2
clone size: once
D gene: NA
J gene: TRBJ2-1
CDR3 protein: CASSPSFAAYNEQFF
CDR3 DNA: TGTGCCAGCAGCCCCTCCTTTGCGGCCTACAATGAGCAGTTCTTC

V gene: TRBV7-6
clone size: once
D gene: TRBD2
J gene: TRBJ2-3
CDR3 protein: CASSLGLAGDTQYF
CDR3 DNA: TGTGCCAGCAGCTTAGGACTAGCGGGAGATACGCAGTATTTT

V gene: TRBV19
clone size: NA
D gene: NA
J gene: TRBJ2-1
CDR3 protein: CASSLTTGPGYNEQFF
CDR3 DNA: TGTGCCAGTAGCCTGACGACAGGTCCGGGATACAATGAGCAGTTCTTC

V gene: TRBV4-1
clone size: NA
D gene: NA
J gene: TRBJ2-1
CDR3 protein: CASSLGLLKRTNEQFF
CDR3 DNA: TGCGCCAGCAGCCTTGGACTGCTAAAACGGACCAATGAGCAGTTCTTC

V gene: TRBV5-1
clone size: NA
D gene: NA
J gene: TRBJ2-3
CDR3 protein: CASSLRDTQYF
CDR3 DNA: TGCGCCAGCAGCTTGAGAGATACGCAGTATTTT

V gene: TRBV5-1
clone size: NA
D gene: NA
J gene: TRBJ1-3
CDR3 protein: CASSGGTPGNTIYF
CDR3 DNA: TGCGCCAGCAGCGGCGGGACGCCTGGAAACACCATATATTTT

V gene: TRBV7-3
clone size: NA
D gene: TRBD2
J gene: TRBJ2-3
CDR3 protein: CASSPGVAGGDTQYF
CDR3 DNA: TGTGCCAGCAGCCCCGGGGTAGCGGGAGGAGATACGCAGTATTTT

V gene: TRBV20-1
clone size: NA
D gene: TRBD2
J gene: TRBJ2-7
CDR3 protein: CSEGGGREQYF
CDR3 DNA: TGCAGTGAGGGCGGGGGGCGCGAGCAGTACTTC

V gene: TRBV30
clone size: NA
D gene: TRBD1
J gene: TRBJ1-2
CDR3 protein: CAWRTGTGGYGYTF
CDR3 DNA: TGTGCCTGGAGGACCGGGACAGGGGGCTATGGCTACACCTTC

V gene: TRBV11-2
clone size: NA
D gene: NA
J gene: TRBJ2-2
CDR3 protein: CASSRRVTGELFF
CDR3 DNA: TGTGCCAGCAGTCGCAGGGTCACCGGGGAGCTGTTTTTT

V gene: TRBV6-4
clone size: once
D gene: NA
J gene: TRBJ1-2
CDR3 protein: CASSIEKGANYGYTF
CDR3 DNA: TGTGCCAGCAGTATTGAGAAAGGAGCTAACTATGGCTACACCTTC

V gene: TRBV27
clone size: NA
D gene: NA
J gene: TRBJ2-6
CDR3 protein: CASSSHSGANVLTF
CDR3 DNA: TGTGCCAGCAGCTCCCACTCTGGGGCCAACGTCCTGACTTTC

V gene: TRBV19
clone size: NA
D gene: NA
J gene: TRBJ2-1
CDR3 protein: CASSTLPSGFRDNNEQFF
CDR3 DNA: TGTGCCAGTAGTACCCTTCCCAGCGGGTTTAGGGATAACAATGAGCAGTTCTTC

V gene: TRBV6-6
clone size: NA
D gene: TRBD2
J gene: TRBJ2-3
CDR3 protein: CAIRTSGSTDTQYF
CDR3 DNA: TGTGCCATAAGGACTAGCGGGAGCACAGATACGCAGTATTTT

V gene: TRBV5-1
clone size: NA
D gene: NA
J gene: TRBJ2-5
CDR3 protein: CASSLAGAGPATQYF
CDR3 DNA: TGCGCCAGCAGCTTGGCCGGGGCAGGGCCCGCGACCCAGTACTTC

V gene: TRBV28
clone size: once
D gene: TRBD2
J gene: TRBJ2-3
CDR3 protein: CASSPGTSGSTDTQYF
CDR3 DNA: TGTGCCAGCAGTCCCGGGACTAGCGGAAGCACAGATACGCAGTATTTT

V gene: TRBV28
clone size: NA
D gene: TRBD2
J gene: TRBJ2-1
CDR3 protein: CASSGTSGHGYVKFF
CDR3 DNA: TGTGCCAGCAGTGGGACTAGCGGGCACGGGTACGTTAAGTTCTTC

V gene: TRBV2
clone size: NA
D gene: NA
J gene: TRBJ2-3
CDR3 protein: CASSSLGGGTDTQYF
CDR3 DNA: TGTGCCAGCAGCTCTTTGGGAGGTGGCACAGATACGCAGTATTTT

V gene: TRBV2
clone size: NA
D gene: TRBD1
J gene: TRBJ2-1
CDR3 protein: CASRDRVSYNEQFF
CDR3 DNA: TGTGCCAGCAGGGACAGGGTCTCCTACAATGAGCAGTTCTTC

V gene: TRBV30
clone size: NA
D gene: NA
J gene: TRBJ2-3
CDR3 protein: CAWRPWGRNTDTQYF
CDR3 DNA: TGTGCCTGGAGACCTTGGGGGAGGAATACAGATACGCAGTATTTT

V gene: TRBV28
clone size: NA
D gene: NA
J gene: TRBJ2-2
CDR3 protein: CASSFVGVPNTGELFF
CDR3 DNA: TGTGCCAGCAGTTTCGTGGGGGTACCGAACACCGGGGAGCTGTTTTTT

V gene: TRBV7-8
clone size: NA
D gene: NA
J gene: TRBJ2-2
CDR3 protein: CASSLGAGELFF
CDR3 DNA: TGTGCCAGCAGCTTAGGCGCCGGGGAGCTGTTTTTT

V gene: TRBV30
clone size: NA
D gene: NA
J gene: TRBJ1-3
CDR3 protein: CAWRGRVSGNTIYF
CDR3 DNA: TGTGCCTGGAGGGGCAGGGTTTCAGGAAACACCATATATTTT

V gene: TRBV28
clone size: NA
D gene: NA
J gene: TRBJ2-1
CDR3 protein: CASSPEGRGYNEQFF
CDR3 DNA: TGTGCCAGCAGCCCCGAGGGCCGGGGTTACAATGAGCAGTTCTTC

V gene: TRBV27
clone size: NA
D gene: TRBD1
J gene: TRBJ2-7
CDR3 protein: CASSADRAFYEQYF
CDR3 DNA: TGTGCCAGCAGTGCGGACAGGGCCTTCTACGAGCAGTACTTC

V gene: TRBV5-4
clone size: NA
D gene: NA
J gene: TRBJ2-6
CDR3 protein: CASSLASSPGANVLTF
CDR3 DNA: TGTGCCAGCAGCTTGGCTTCGAGCCCTGGGGCCAACGTCCTGACTTTC

V gene: TRBV7-9
clone size: NA
D gene: TRBD1
J gene: TRBJ1-1
CDR3 protein: CASSSGQGRMNTEAFF
CDR3 DNA: TGTGCCAGCAGCTCCGGACAGGGGAGGATGAACACTGAAGCTTTCTTT

V gene: TRBV29-1
clone size: NA
D gene: TRBD1
J gene: TRBJ2-7
CDR3 protein: CSAKGALEQYF
CDR3 DNA: TGCAGCGCCAAGGGGGCCCTCGAGCAGTACTTC

V gene: TRBV7-7
clone size: NA
D gene: NA
J gene: TRBJ2-7
CDR3 protein: CASNYMGHKSYEQYF
CDR3 DNA: TGTGCCAGCAACTACATGGGACACAAATCCTACGAGCAGTACTTC

V gene: TRBV6-5
clone size: once
D gene: TRBD1
J gene: TRBJ2-1
CDR3 protein: CASTRTGGFEQFF
CDR3 DNA: TGTGCCAGCACCCGGACAGGGGGCTTTGAGCAGTTCTTC

V gene: TRBV9
clone size: NA
D gene: NA
J gene: TRBJ1-3
CDR3 protein: CASSVLQGGGNTIYF
CDR3 DNA: TGTGCCAGCAGCGTGCTCCAGGGCGGCGGAAACACCATATATTTT

V gene: TRBV5-6
clone size: once
D gene: NA
J gene: TRBJ2-1
CDR3 protein: CASSLFASVGGAAFF
CDR3 DNA: TGTGCCAGCAGCTTGTTTGCGTCCGTGGGGGGTGCCGCGTTCTTC

V gene: TRBV11-2
clone size: NA
D gene: NA
J gene: TRBJ1-5
CDR3 protein: CASSLEGLRNQPQHF
CDR3 DNA: TGTGCCAGCAGCTTAGAGGGACTCAGGAATCAGCCCCAGCATTTT

V gene: TRBV7-9
clone size: NA
D gene: TRBD1
J gene: TRBJ1-1
CDR3 protein: CAAGGGAEAFF
CDR3 DNA: TGTGCCGCAGGGGGGGGCGCTGAAGCTTTCTTT

V gene: TRBV28
clone size: NA
D gene: NA
J gene: TRBJ2-7
CDR3 protein: CASSIRGGALLYF
CDR3 DNA: TGTGCCAGCAGTATCAGAGGTGGGGCGCTATTGTACTTC

V gene: TRBV14
clone size: NA
D gene: TRBD2
J gene: TRBJ2-7
CDR3 protein: CASSQPGLAEQYF
CDR3 DNA: TGTGCCAGCAGCCAGCCGGGACTAGCGGAGCAGTACTTC

V gene: TRBV28
clone size: NA
D gene: NA
J gene: TRBJ1-2
CDR3 protein: CASSLYSGTYTF
CDR3 DNA: TGTGCCAGCAGTTTGTATAGCGGGACCTACACCTTC

V gene: TRBV5-4
clone size: NA
D gene: NA
J gene: TRBJ2-2
CDR3 protein: CAWRENTGELFF
CDR3 DNA: TGTGCCTGGCGGGAGAACACCGGGGAGCTGTTTTTT

V gene: TRBV2
clone size: once
D gene: NA
J gene: TRBJ2-1
CDR3 protein: CASSERRTVNEQFF
CDR3 DNA: TGTGCCAGCAGTGAAAGAAGGACCGTGAATGAGCAGTTCTTC

V gene: TRBV5-1
clone size: NA
D gene: NA
J gene: TRBJ2-5
CDR3 protein: CASSLGDQAGTQYF
CDR3 DNA: TGCGCCAGCAGCTTGGGGGACCAGGCAGGGACCCAGTACTTC

V gene: TRBV9
clone size: NA
D gene: TRBD1
J gene: TRBJ2-7
CDR3 protein: CASSVGGKGQGVPYEQYF
CDR3 DNA: TGTGCCAGCAGCGTAGGGGGTAAGGGACAGGGGGTCCCCTACGAGCAGTACTTC

V gene: TRBV19
clone size: NA
D gene: TRBD1
J gene: TRBJ2-7
CDR3 protein: CASSSGQGYEQYF
CDR3 DNA: TGTGCCAGTAGTAGTGGACAGGGCTACGAGCAGTACTTC

V gene: TRBV19
clone size: once
D gene: NA
J gene: TRBJ2-7
CDR3 protein: CASAGDTGSSEQYF
CDR3 DNA: TGTGCCAGTGCCGGGGATACAGGGTCCTCCGAGCAGTACTTC

V gene: TRBV19
clone size: few
D gene: NA
J gene: TRBJ1-2
CDR3 protein: CASTGDGSYGYTF
CDR3 DNA: TGTGCCAGTACAGGGGACGGATCCTATGGCTACACCTTC

V gene: TRBV27
clone size: NA
D gene: TRBD1
J gene: TRBJ1-1
CDR3 protein: CASSLVGTGGKRTEAFF
CDR3 DNA: TGTGCCAGCAGTTTGGTGGGGACAGGGGGGAAGAGGACTGAAGCTTTCTTT